The present T cell receptor (beta chain) was sequenced within a study of glioma-infiltrating T cells after dendritic cell vaccination. To note about this clone: The antigen is undetermined.

Stated time point: after dendritic cell vaccination, including at tumor progression/relapse. Selection required adequate fresh-frozen tumor tissue plus more than two years' survival data. Study findings and constraints: Survival was not directly related to TCR clonality in these patients. Complete blood and tumor specimen sets were limited to few patients.

The primer mix had 60 V beta and 13 J beta primers. The table came from immunoSEQ multiplex PCR; TCRdb's copy has only in-frame clones and leaves some out. This sample has 99,000 or so clones, with nearly 90% found just once. The CDR3 has 15 amino acids. Looked up from germline, CDR1 is GTSNPN and CDR2 is SVGIG (reference sequence). V lost 1 base to trimming and J lost 3 bases; unmatched junction nucleotides: 5. The sample consisted of blood, taken after dendritic cell vaccination. The sequence came from a human donor with glioblastoma. The chain has TRBV30 and TRBJ2-7; 11 bases are a match to TRBD2. The CDR3 loop is CAWSGLGTSGYEQYF. CDR3 bases: TGTGCCTGGAGTGGCCTCGGGACTAGCGGCTACGAGCAGTACTTC.